These 9 T cell receptor beta chains share one sample of origin, sequenced in a study of blood T cells in healthy people across ages. Sample-barcoded 5' priming and a J-beta primer mix drove a second PCR of about 7 to 11 cycles. TCRdb re-analysed the 5' RACE reads in MiXCR, keeping a single row per CDR3 protein. The sample has about 810,000 distinct CDR3 sequences, approximately 35% seen once. Sequenced input: blood. The receptors shown here come from a man between 18 and 29 years old in good health.

J is TRBJ2-5 and V is TRBV6-5; 8 nucleotides line up with TRBD1. CDR3 length: 14 residues. V shed 8 bases, J shed 0 bases, and the junction held 5 bases outside the gene matches. From germline, CDR1 is MNHEY and CDR2 SVGAGI. The CDR3 loop is CASGLQGDQETQYF. DNA of the CDR3: TGTGCCAGCGGCTTACAGGGGGACCAAGAGACCCAGTACTTC.

In its sample, this clonotype was seen a few times. The rearrangement uses TRBV7-2 and TRBJ2-1, with TRBD1 matching over 7 bases. After removal of 1 base from V and 7 bases from J, the junction contained 13 bases not matched to a gene. The CDR3 has 17 amino acids. Germline V gene data show CDR1 as SGHTA and CDR2 as FQGNSA. The CDR3 nucleotides are TGTGCCAGCAGCTTAGGAACGATGGGGACAGTGCGGAATGAGCAGTTCTTC. Its translation is CASSLGTMGTVRNEQFF.

Only a few counts were recorded for this clonotype. The V and J genes are TRBV25-1 and TRBJ2-7, with 11 bases lining up with TRBD2. This CDR3 region has 17 residues. The germline gives CDR1 MGHDK, CDR2 SYGVNS. Trimming removed 3 bases from V and 0 bases from J; junction bases left unmatched: 7. As DNA, the CDR3 is TGTGCCAGCAGTGAGGGAATAGCGGGGGGGAGCTCCTACGAGCAGTACTTC. This encodes CASSEGIAGGSSYEQYF.

Note on this clonotype: This may be a read error: a much more frequent sequence differs by one nucleotide. This rearrangement joins TRBV4-3 to TRBJ1-2; D may be TRBD1 (5 bases). The CDR3 spans 14 residues. Germline V gives CDR1 LGHNA, CDR2 YSLEER. Deletions cut 4 bases from V and 2 bases from J, with 11 bases between. The CDR3 loop reads CASSRVGGNYGYTF. DNA of the CDR3: TGCGCCAGCAGCCGGGTCGGGGGGAACTATGGCTACACCTTC.

This clonotype was seen just once. The CDR3 loop reads CASSRNAGDSNTEAFF. CDR3 DNA sequence: TGTGCCAGTAGTCGAAACGCCGGGGACAGCAACACTGAAGCTTTCTTT. V and J are TRBV19 and TRBJ1-1, with 7 nucleotides matching TRBD1. The germline V gene encodes CDR1 LNHDA and CDR2 SQIVND (reference sequence). The CDR3 runs to 16 residues. Unmatched junction bases numbered 11, after V lost 5 bases and J lost 2 bases.

The V call is TRBV7-9, the J call TRBJ1-1; 7 positions match TRBD1. V lost 6 bases, J lost 3 bases, and 4 bases stayed unmatched. Germline CDR1 and CDR2: SEHNR and FQNEAQ (reference sequence). The CDR3 consists of 13 residues. The CDR3 bases are TGTGCCAGCAGGGAAACAGGGGACACTGAAGCTTTCTTT. It specifies CASRETGDTEAFF.

This clonotype has more than one count but fewer than ten. CDR3 in DNA: TGCAGTGCCGGCCGGATTGGGCTGAACACTGAAGCTTTCTTT. Translated, it gives CSAGRIGLNTEAFF. This rearrangement joins TRBV20-1 to TRBJ1-1; D uncertain. The CDR3 is 14 residues long. V shed 6 bases and J shed 0 bases, with 14 bases lying between them. The germline V gene encodes CDR1 DFQATT and CDR2 SNEGSKA (reference sequence).

The V call is TRBV12-3 or TRBV12-4, the J call TRBJ2-5, with 8 bases matching TRBD1. Trimming at V came to 5 bases and at J to 0 bases, leaving 8 bases not matched to a gene. CDR3 size: 16 residues. In DNA, the CDR3 is TGTGCCAGCAGTCGACTAACAGGGGGGTACCAAGAGACCCAGTACTTC. Amino acid sequence: CASSRLTGGYQETQYF.

This clonotype was seen a few times. The chain joins TRBV20-1 to TRBJ2-1; 10 nucleotides agree with TRBD2. Looked up from germline, CDR1 is DFQATT and CDR2 is SNEGSKA (reference sequence). With 5 bases clipped from V and 8 bases from J, the junction kept 9 bases outside the gene matches. This CDR3 region has 14 residues. The CDR3 nucleotides are TGCAGTGCTCGTCCTAGCGGGGGACTCTATGAGCAGTTCTTC. This gives the protein CSARPSGGLYEQFF.